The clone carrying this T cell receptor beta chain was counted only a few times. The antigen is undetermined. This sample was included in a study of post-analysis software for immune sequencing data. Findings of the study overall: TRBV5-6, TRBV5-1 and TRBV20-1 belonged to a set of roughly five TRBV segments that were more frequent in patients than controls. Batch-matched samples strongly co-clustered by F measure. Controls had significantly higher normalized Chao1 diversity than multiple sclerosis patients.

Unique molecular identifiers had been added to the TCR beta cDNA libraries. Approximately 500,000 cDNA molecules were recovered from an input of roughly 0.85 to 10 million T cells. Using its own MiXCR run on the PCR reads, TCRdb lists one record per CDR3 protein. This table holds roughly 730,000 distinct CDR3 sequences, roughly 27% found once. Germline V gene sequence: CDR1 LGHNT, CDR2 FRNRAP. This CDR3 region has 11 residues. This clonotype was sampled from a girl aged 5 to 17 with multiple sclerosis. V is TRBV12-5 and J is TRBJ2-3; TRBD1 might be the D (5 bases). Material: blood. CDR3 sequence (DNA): TGTGCCCAGGGTATGACAGATACGCAGTATTTT. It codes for CAQGMTDTQYF. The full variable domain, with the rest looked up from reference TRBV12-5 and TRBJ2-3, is DARVTQTPRHKVTEMGQEVTMRCQPILGHNTVFWYRQTMMQGLELLAYFRNRAPLDDSGMPKDRFSAEMPDATLATLKIQPSEPRDSAVYFCAQGMTDTQYFGPGTRLTVL.